This T cell receptor beta chain derives from a study of spatial heterogeneity in lung cancer. At the level of the study: Alpha-chain sequences were detected in numbers that were consistently lower than beta-chain sequences. The study observed each unique TCR and UMI combination more than ten times on average in raw reads.

CDR3 size: 9 residues. Germline V gene data show CDR1 as DFQATT and CDR2 as SNEGSKA (reference sequence). V dropped 0 bases and J dropped 13 bases, with 7 bases sitting between them. As to time point: sample taken at primary tumor resection. Tumor, nontumor lung or frozen PBMC supplied whole RNA, sequenced without sorting. At least ten counts were recorded for this clonotype. TCRdb ran MiXCR on the 5' RACE reads and lists one entry per CDR3 protein. The sample has around 40,000 distinct CDR3 sequences; around 5.8% are singletons. This receptor was obtained from a male donor with early-stage non-small cell lung cancer. The chain combines TRBV20-1 with TRBJ2-7; no reliable D call. The material was PBMCs, obtained at surgery. The CDR3 here is CSAREASYF. The CDR3 DNA sequence: TGCAGTGCTAGAGAGGCCTCTTACTTC.